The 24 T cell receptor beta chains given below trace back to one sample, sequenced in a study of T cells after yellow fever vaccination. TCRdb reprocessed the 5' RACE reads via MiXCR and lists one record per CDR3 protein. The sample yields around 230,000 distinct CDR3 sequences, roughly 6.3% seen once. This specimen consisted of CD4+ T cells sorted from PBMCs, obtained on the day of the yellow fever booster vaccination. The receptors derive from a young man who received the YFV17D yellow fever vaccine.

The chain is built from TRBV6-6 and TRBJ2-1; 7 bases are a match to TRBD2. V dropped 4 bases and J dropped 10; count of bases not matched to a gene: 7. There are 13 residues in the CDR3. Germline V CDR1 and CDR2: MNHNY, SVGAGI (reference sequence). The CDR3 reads CASSLGEAGEQFF. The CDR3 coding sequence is TGTGCCAGCAGTTTAGGGGAAGCGGGAGAGCAGTTCTTC.

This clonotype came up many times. The CDR3 is CASSPRGYGYTF. The CDR3 bases are TGTGCCAGCAGCCCCAGGGGCTATGGCTACACCTTC. The chain combines TRBV6-5 with TRBJ1-2; possibly TRBD1 for D (6 bases). V was shortened by 6 bases and J by 4 bases, with 9 bases between the two germline ends. Germline V CDR1 and CDR2: MNHEY, SVGAGI. The CDR3 consists of 12 residues.

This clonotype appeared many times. The CDR3 nucleotides read TGTGCCTCAGGGAGCTCCTACGAGCAGTACTTC. It specifies CASGSSYEQYF. The chain uses TRBV3-1 and TRBJ2-7; D may match TRBD1 or TRBD2 (5 bases each). Per the germline V gene, CDR1 is LGHDT and CDR2 is YNNKEL (reference sequence). Trimming left V 11 bases short and J 0 bases short, with 8 bases between. This CDR3 comprises 11 residues.

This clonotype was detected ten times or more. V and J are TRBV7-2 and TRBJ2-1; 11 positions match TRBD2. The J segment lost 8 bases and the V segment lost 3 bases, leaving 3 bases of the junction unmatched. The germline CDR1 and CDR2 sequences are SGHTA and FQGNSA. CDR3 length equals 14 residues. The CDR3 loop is CASSFQLAGDEQFF. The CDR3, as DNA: TGTGCCAGCAGCTTCCAACTAGCGGGAGATGAGCAGTTCTTC.

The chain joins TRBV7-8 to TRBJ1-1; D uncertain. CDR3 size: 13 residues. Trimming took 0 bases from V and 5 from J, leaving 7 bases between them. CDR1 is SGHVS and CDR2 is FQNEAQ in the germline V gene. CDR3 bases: TGTGCCAGCAGCTTAGCGGACTATACTGAAGCTTTCTTT. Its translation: CASSLADYTEAFF.

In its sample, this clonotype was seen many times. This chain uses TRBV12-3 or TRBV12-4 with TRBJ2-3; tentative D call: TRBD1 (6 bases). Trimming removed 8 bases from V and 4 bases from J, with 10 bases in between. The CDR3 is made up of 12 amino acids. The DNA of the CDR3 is TGTGCCAGCGGAACAGGGCCAGATACGCAGTATTTT. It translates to CASGTGPDTQYF.

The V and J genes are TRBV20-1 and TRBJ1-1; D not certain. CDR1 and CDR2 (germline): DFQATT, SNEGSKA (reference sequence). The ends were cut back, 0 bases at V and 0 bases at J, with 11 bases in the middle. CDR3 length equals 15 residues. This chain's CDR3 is CSARDSASLNTEAFF. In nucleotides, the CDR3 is TGCAGTGCTAGAGATTCCGCCAGCTTGAACACTGAAGCTTTCTTT.

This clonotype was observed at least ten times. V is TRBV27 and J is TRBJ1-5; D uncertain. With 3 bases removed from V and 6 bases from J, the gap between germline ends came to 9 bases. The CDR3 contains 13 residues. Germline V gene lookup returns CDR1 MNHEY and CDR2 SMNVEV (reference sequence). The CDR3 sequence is CASSLIGSQPQHF. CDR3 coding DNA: TGTGCCAGCAGTTTGATCGGGAGTCAGCCCCAGCATTTT.

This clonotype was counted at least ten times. CDR3 bases: TGTGCCAGCACCCGAGGAGGGACTACCCCATACGAGCAGTACTTC. This codes for CASTRGGTTPYEQYF. The chain recombines TRBV7-9 with TRBJ2-7, with 7 positions matching TRBD2. Germline V gives CDR1 SEHNR, CDR2 FQNEAQ (reference sequence). V was pared by 7 bases and J by 4 bases, with 13 bases of the junction left unmatched. The CDR3 is 15 residues long.

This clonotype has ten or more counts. This chain's CDR3 is CSARPSGRALGYNEQFF. CDR3 in DNA: TGCAGTGCTAGGCCTAGCGGGAGGGCCTTGGGTTACAATGAGCAGTTCTTC. The chain couples TRBV20-1 to TRBJ2-1; 12 bases match TRBD2. V gave up 3 bases and J gave up 4 bases; unmatched junction bases: 10. CDR3 size: 17 residues. Germline CDR1 and CDR2: DFQATT and SNEGSKA (reference sequence).

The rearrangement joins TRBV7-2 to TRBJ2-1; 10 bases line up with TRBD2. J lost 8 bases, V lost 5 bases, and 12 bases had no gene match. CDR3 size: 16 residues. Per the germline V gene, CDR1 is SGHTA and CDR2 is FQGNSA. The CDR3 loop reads CASSARTSGASYEQFF. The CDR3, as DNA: TGTGCCAGCAGCGCCCGGACTAGCGGAGCCTCGTATGAGCAGTTCTTC.

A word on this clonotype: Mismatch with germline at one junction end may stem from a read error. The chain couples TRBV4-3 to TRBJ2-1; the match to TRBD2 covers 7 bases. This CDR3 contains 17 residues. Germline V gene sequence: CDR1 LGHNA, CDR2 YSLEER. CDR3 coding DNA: TGCACCAGCAGCCGCCGACTAGCAGAAGATAGCTACAATGAGCAGTTCTTC. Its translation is CTSSRRLAEDSYNEQFF.

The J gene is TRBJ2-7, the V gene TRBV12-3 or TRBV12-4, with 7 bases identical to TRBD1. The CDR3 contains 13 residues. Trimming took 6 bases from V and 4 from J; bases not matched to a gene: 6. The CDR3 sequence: CASRRGGLYEQYF. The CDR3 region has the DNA TGTGCCAGCAGACGAGGGGGCCTGTACGAGCAGTACTTC.

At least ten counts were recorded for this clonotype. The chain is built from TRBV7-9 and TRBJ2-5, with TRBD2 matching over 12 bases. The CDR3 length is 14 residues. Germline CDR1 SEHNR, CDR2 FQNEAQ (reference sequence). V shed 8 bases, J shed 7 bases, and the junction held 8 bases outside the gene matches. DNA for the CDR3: TGTGCCAGCGGACTAGCGGGACGTGAAGGGACCCAGTACTTC. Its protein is CASGLAGREGTQYF.

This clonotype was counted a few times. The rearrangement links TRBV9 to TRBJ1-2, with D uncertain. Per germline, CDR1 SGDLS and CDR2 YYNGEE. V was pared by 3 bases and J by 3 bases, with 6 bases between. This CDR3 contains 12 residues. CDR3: CASSANDYGYTF. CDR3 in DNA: TGTGCCAGCAGCGCAAACGACTATGGCTACACCTTC.

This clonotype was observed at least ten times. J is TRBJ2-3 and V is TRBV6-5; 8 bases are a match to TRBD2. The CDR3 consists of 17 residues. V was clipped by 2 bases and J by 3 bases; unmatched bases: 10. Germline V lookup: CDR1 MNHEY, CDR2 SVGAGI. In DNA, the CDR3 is TGTGCCAGCAGTTACGGAGGAGCGGGACTAGGGACAGATACGCAGTATTTT. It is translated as CASSYGGAGLGTDTQYF.

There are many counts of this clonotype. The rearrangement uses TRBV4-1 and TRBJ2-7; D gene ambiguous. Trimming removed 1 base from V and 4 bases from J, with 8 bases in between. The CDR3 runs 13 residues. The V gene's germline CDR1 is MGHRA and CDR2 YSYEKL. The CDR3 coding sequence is TGCGCCAGCAGCCAAGGGCAACAATACGAGCAGTACTTC. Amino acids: CASSQGQQYEQYF.

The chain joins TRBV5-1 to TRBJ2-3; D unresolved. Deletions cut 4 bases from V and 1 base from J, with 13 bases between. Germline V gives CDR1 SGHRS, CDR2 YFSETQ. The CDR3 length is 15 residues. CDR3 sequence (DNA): TGCGCCAGCAGCCGTGACGCTATTGGCACAGATACGCAGTATTTT. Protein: CASSRDAIGTDTQYF.

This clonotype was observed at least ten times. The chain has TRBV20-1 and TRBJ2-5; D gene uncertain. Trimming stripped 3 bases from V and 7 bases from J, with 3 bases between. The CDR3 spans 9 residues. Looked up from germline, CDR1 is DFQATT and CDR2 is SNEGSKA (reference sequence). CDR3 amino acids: CSASGTQYF. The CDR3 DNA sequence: TGCAGTGCTAGTGGGACCCAGTACTTC.

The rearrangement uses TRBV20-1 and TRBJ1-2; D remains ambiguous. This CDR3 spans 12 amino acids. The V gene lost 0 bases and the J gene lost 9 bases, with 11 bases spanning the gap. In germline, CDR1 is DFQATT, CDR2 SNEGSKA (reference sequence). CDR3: CSARDLLRSYTF. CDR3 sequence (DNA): TGCAGTGCTAGAGATCTTTTGAGAAGCTACACCTTC.

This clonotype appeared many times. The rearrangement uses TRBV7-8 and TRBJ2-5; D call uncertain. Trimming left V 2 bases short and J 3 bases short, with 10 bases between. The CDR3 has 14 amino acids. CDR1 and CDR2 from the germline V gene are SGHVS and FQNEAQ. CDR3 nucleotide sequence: TGTGCCAGCAGCTTAATGGCAGCTGAAGAGACCCAGTACTTC. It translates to CASSLMAAEETQYF. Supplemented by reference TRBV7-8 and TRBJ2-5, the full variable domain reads GAGVSQSPRYKVAKRGQDVALRCDPISGHVSLFWYQQALGQGPEFLTYFQNEAQLDKSGLPSDRFFAERPEGSVSTLKIQRTQQEDSAVYLCASSLMAAEETQYFGPGTRLLVL.

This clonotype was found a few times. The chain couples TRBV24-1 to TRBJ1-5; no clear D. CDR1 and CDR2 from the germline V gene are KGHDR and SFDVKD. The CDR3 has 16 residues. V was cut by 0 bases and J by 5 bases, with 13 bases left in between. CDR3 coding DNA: TGTGCCACCAGTGATTTGTTATGGGTAGCTGATCAGCCCCAGCATTTT. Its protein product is CATSDLLWVADQPQHF.

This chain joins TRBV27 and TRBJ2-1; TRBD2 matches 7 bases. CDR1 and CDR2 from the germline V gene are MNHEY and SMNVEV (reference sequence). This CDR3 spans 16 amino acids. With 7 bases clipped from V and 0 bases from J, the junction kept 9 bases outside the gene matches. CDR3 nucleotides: TGTGCCAGCACCCGGGGGGTAGCGGGCTCCTACAATGAGCAGTTCTTC. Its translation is CASTRGVAGSYNEQFF.

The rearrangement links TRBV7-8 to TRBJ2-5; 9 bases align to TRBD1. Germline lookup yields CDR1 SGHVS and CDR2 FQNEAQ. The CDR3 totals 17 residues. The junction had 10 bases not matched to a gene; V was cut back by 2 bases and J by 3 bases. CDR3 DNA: TGTGCCAGCAGCTTATTATACGGACAGGGGCTGGAAGAGACCCAGTACTTC. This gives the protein CASSLLYGQGLEETQYF.